Listed below are T cell receptor beta chains from one sample, sequenced in a study of T-cell reconstitution after alpha-beta-depleted transplantation in children. TCRdb used MiXCR to reprocess the PCR reads, holding one entry per CDR3 protein. This table holds about 78,000 distinct CDR3 sequences, around an eighth found once. Material: PBMCs, mostly from graft donor cells, obtained 180 days after TCRalphabeta/CD19-depleted stem cell transplant. All receptors derive from a male patient aged 2-10 years who had a stem cell transplant for acute lymphoblastic leukemia, so the T cells may come from the graft donor. Both conserved end residues are part of each CDR3. A D gene is named only where the DNA matches it firmly. Not every row has a clone size; where given, it reads once, few, many or a size class.

v_gene	j_gene	d_gene	abundance	CDR3aa	CDR3nt
TRBV12-3/TRBV12-4	TRBJ1-6	NA	few	CASSRRGNSPLHF	TGTGCCAGCAGTAGGAGGGGCAATTCACCCCTCCACTTT
TRBV5-6	TRBJ2-1	NA	few	CASSWYRVSDEQFF	TGTGCCAGCAGCTGGTACAGGGTTAGTGATGAGCAGTTCTTC
TRBV24-1	TRBJ2-7	NA	many	CATSDAGAADYEQYF	TGTGCCACCAGTGATGCGGGGGCCGCCGACTACGAGCAGTACTTC
TRBV27	TRBJ2-6	NA	NA	CASSLSFSEANVLTF	TGTGCCAGCAGTTTATCTTTCTCTGAGGCCAACGTCCTGACTTTC
TRBV27	TRBJ2-7	TRBD1	many	CASSHGTGFSYEQYF	TGTGCCAGCAGTCACGGGACAGGGTTCAGCTACGAGCAGTACTTC
TRBV12-3/TRBV12-4	TRBJ2-3	TRBD1	many	CASSLTGERTDTQYF	TGTGCCAGCAGTTTAACAGGGGAACGCACAGATACGCAGTATTTT
TRBV18	TRBJ1-1	NA	few	CASSTGPSNTEAFF	TGTGCCAGCTCAACGGGACCGTCCAACACTGAAGCTTTCTTT
TRBV28	TRBJ1-2	NA	few	CASSSRPRLGGYTF	TGTGCCAGCAGTTCCCGTCCCCGCTTGGGTGGCTACACCTTC
TRBV6-5	TRBJ1-1	TRBD1	NA	CASSYSGGLNTEAFF	TGTGCCAGCAGTTACTCAGGGGGCCTGAACACTGAAGCTTTCTTT
TRBV6-4	TRBJ2-2	TRBD2	NA	CASSPAGLGTGELFF	TGTGCCAGCAGCCCAGCGGGGCTCGGGACCGGGGAGCTGTTTTTT
TRBV18	TRBJ1-2	TRBD1	few	CASSPASGGFYGYTF	TGTGCCAGCTCACCGGCGTCAGGGGGATTCTATGGCTACACCTTC
TRBV13	TRBJ2-1	NA	few	CASSWPRRYEQFF	TGTGCCAGCAGCTGGCCCCGGAGGTATGAGCAGTTCTTC
TRBV5-6	TRBJ1-2	NA	NA	CVSSLSTGTLNYGYTF	TGTGTCAGCAGTTTATCTACCGGGACACTTAACTATGGCTACACCTTC
TRBV5-1	TRBJ2-1	NA	NA	CASSLEDNEQFF	TGCGCCAGCAGCTTGGAGGACAATGAGCAGTTCTTC
TRBV20-1	TRBJ1-4	NA	few	CSAIARTDLYEKLFF	TGCAGTGCTATTGCGAGGACAGATCTATATGAAAAACTGTTTTTT
TRBV4-3	TRBJ1-2	NA	many	CASSQVLGQLHGYTF	TGCGCCAGCAGCCAGGTCCTCGGACAGTTACATGGCTACACCTTC
TRBV20-1	TRBJ1-1	NA	NA	CSARRPGLMNTEAFF	TGCAGTGCTAGAAGGCCCGGACTCATGAACACTGAAGCTTTCTTT
TRBV9	TRBJ2-2	NA	few	CASSPYLDVTGELFF	TGTGCCAGCAGCCCTTACCTGGACGTCACCGGGGAGCTGTTTTTT
TRBV7-2	TRBJ2-7	TRBD1	medium-sized	CASSLAPGQVYEQYF	TGTGCCAGCAGCTTAGCACCGGGACAGGTCTACGAGCAGTACTTC
TRBV7-2	TRBJ2-1	NA	few	CASSRGRVNEQFF	TGTGCCAGCAGCCGAGGCAGGGTAAATGAGCAGTTCTTC
TRBV6-1	TRBJ1-6	TRBD1	NA	CASSGQGRGNSPLHF	TGTGCCAGCAGTGGACAGGGGCGGGGTAATTCACCCCTCCACTTT
TRBV5-1	TRBJ1-2	NA	NA	CASSLQQGPYGYTF	TGCGCCAGCAGCTTGCAACAGGGTCCCTATGGCTACACCTTC
TRBV7-6	TRBJ1-2	TRBD1	few	CASSPDRGRGGYTF	TGTGCCAGCAGCCCAGACAGGGGGCGGGGTGGCTACACCTTC
TRBV7-9	TRBJ2-7	NA	NA	CASSLDSRLDEQYF	TGTGCCAGCAGCCTAGACAGTCGCCTAGACGAGCAGTACTTC
TRBV3-1	TRBJ2-2	NA	NA	CATCPDPEDTNTGELFF	TGTGCCACCTGCCCCGACCCGGAAGACACGAACACCGGGGAGCTGTTTTTT
TRBV6-1	TRBJ1-3	NA	many	CASRATTRTGSGNTIYF	TGTGCCAGCAGGGCCACAACGCGCACAGGCTCTGGAAACACCATATATTTT
TRBV12-3/TRBV12-4	TRBJ2-7	TRBD1	NA	CASSPAGTGGYEQYF	TGTGCCAGCAGCCCCGCCGGGACAGGGGGCTACGAGCAGTACTTC
TRBV4-3	TRBJ2-7	NA	NA	CASSHLYEQYF	TGCGCCAGCAGCCATCTCTACGAGCAGTACTTC
TRBV20-1	TRBJ1-1	NA	few	CSAPRRGLNTEAFF	TGCAGTGCCCCCAGGCGGGGCTTGAACACTGAAGCTTTCTTT
TRBV7-6	TRBJ2-5	TRBD2	NA	CASSLKNERGLETQYF	TGTGCCAGCAGCCTGAAAAATGAGCGGGGGCTAGAGACCCAGTACTTC
TRBV10-3	TRBJ1-4	NA	many	CAIRQAPGEKLFF	TGTGCCATCCGACAGGCACCGGGGGAAAAACTGTTTTTT
TRBV29-1	TRBJ1-2	TRBD1	few	CSSRTGDRYGYTF	TGCAGCTCCCGGACAGGGGATCGCTATGGCTACACCTTC
TRBV4-3	TRBJ2-7	NA	NA	CASSQGQRGLSEQYF	TGCGCCAGCAGCCAGGGACAACGAGGACTAAGCGAGCAGTACTTC
TRBV5-1	TRBJ1-4	NA	NA	CASSLAWTLEREKLFF	TGCGCCAGCAGCTTGGCCTGGACCCTAGAGAGGGAAAAACTGTTTTTT
TRBV4-2	TRBJ2-7	NA	NA	CASSQAAGIFYEQYF	TGTGCCAGCAGCCAAGCGGCAGGGATTTTTTACGAGCAGTACTTC
TRBV27	TRBJ2-4	NA	few	CASSFSGVDIQYF	TGTGCCAGCAGTTTTTCGGGGGTAGACATTCAGTACTTC
TRBV10-3	TRBJ2-2	TRBD1	few	CAISPGDRYTGELFF	TGTGCCATCTCGCCAGGGGACAGATACACCGGGGAGCTGTTTTTT
TRBV20-1	TRBJ2-7	TRBD2	NA	CSATWVAGDYKQYF	TGCAGTGCTACCTGGGTAGCGGGAGACTATAAGCAGTACTTC
TRBV7-9	TRBJ1-5	NA	few	CASSLGAGPNQPQHF	TGTGCCAGCAGCTTAGGGGCAGGTCCCAATCAGCCCCAGCATTTT
TRBV7-2	TRBJ1-5	NA	many	CASSLSNQPQHF	TGTGCCAGCAGCTTAAGCAATCAGCCCCAGCATTTT
TRBV4-3	TRBJ2-7	TRBD1	few	CASSQGPGQRRDEQYF	TGCGCCAGCAGCCAAGGGCCGGGACAGAGAAGAGACGAGCAGTACTTC
TRBV9	TRBJ2-1	NA	many	CASSHLPLHNEQFF	TGTGCCAGCAGCCACCTCCCCCTTCACAATGAGCAGTTCTTC
TRBV18	TRBJ2-5	NA	few	CASSPQFKETQYF	TGTGCCAGCTCACCACAATTCAAGGAGACCCAGTACTTC
TRBV5-1	TRBJ1-1	NA	few	CASSLPGQPFPAFF	TGCGCCAGCAGCTTGCCCGGACAGCCCTTTCCAGCTTTCTTT
TRBV7-9	TRBJ1-2	NA	NA	CASSFQDPYGYTF	TGTGCCAGCAGCTTCCAGGACCCCTATGGCTACACCTTC
TRBV28	TRBJ2-7	NA	NA	CASSLSLGGERNEQYF	TGTGCCAGCAGTTTAAGCCTCGGAGGGGAGAGGAACGAGCAGTACTTC
TRBV6-5	TRBJ1-1	NA	once	CASSLWGARALNTEAFF	TGTGCCAGCAGTTTATGGGGGGCGAGGGCCTTGAACACTGAAGCTTTCTTT
TRBV7-8	TRBJ2-7	TRBD1	NA	CASSLEKGQPSYEQYF	TGTGCCAGCAGCTTAGAAAAGGGACAGCCGTCCTACGAGCAGTACTTC
TRBV14	TRBJ1-1	NA	NA	CASRRNTEAFF	TGTGCCAGCCGGAGGAACACTGAAGCTTTCTTT
TRBV12-3/TRBV12-4	TRBJ1-1	NA	many	CASTGIAEAFF	TGTGCCAGCACAGGCATAGCTGAAGCTTTCTTT
TRBV7-2	TRBJ1-6	NA	NA	CASSFRPLLEGTPLHF	TGTGCCAGCAGCTTTAGGCCACTCCTAGAGGGGACACCCCTCCACTTT
TRBV6-2/TRBV6-3	TRBJ2-5	NA	NA	CASSARDETQYF	TGTGCCAGCAGTGCCAGGGATGAGACCCAGTACTTC